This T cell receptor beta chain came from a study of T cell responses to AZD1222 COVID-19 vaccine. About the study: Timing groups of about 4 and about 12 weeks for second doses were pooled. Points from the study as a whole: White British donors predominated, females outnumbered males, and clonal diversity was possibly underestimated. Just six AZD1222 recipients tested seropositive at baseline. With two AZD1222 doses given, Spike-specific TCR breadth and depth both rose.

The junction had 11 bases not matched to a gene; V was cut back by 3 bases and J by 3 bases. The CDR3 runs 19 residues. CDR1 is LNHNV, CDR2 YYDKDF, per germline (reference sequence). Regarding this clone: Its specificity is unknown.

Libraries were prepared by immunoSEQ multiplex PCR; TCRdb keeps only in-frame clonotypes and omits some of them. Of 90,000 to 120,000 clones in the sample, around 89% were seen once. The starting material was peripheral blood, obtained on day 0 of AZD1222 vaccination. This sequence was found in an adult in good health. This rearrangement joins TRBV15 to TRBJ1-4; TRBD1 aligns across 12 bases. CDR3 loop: CATSSLRDRGLGANEKLFF. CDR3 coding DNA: TGTGCCACCAGCAGCCTCCGGGACAGGGGGCTTGGTGCTAATGAAAAACTGTTTTTT.